One TCR beta chain is described in this entry. The sample comes from a study of blood T cell repertoires in COVID-19. The assay was immunoSEQ multiplex PCR, and TCRdb's table has in-frame clones only and misses some. Found here are around 280,000 clones, 85% of them singletons; the top ten hold about 4%. This CDR3 is 15 amino acids long. V was clipped by 3 bases and J by 4 bases; unmatched bases: 6. Germline loops: CDR1 DFQATT, CDR2 SNEGSKA (reference sequence). The receptor was isolated from a woman aged 50 to 65 with active or convalescent COVID-19. Sequencing input: peripheral blood. This sequence joins TRBV20-1 and TRBJ2-3; 11 positions agree with TRBD1. CDR3 amino acids: CSASRGQGDADTQYF. CDR3 nucleotides: TGCAGTGCTAGTAGGGGACAGGGGGATGCAGATACGCAGTATTTT.